This T cell receptor beta chain was observed in a study of technical replicates of blood from a few donors. Trimming cost V 0 bases and J 4 bases; bases outside gene matches: 4. CDR3 length: 15 residues. Germline lookup yields CDR1 SGHTS and CDR2 YDEGEE. Assay: immunoSEQ multiplex PCR; the TCRdb copy retains only in-frame clones and omits some. The sample shows about 88,000 clones, 85% to 95% of them seen only once. The sequenced sample consisted of T cells isolated from PBMCs. The chain joins TRBV5-8 to TRBJ2-1, with 7 bases fitting TRBD1. This TCR derives from a human donor in good health. CDR3 nucleotide sequence: TGTGCCAGCAGCTTGGACGGGACAGAATACAATGAGCAGTTCTTC. Its protein product is CASSLDGTEYNEQFF.